This paragraph reports one T cell receptor beta chain. Its specificity is unknown. The data were taken from a study of vaccination and CD4 T cells after COVID-19. At the level of the study: Convalescents were six males and four females, two of them Hispanic. At a median around 100 days (range 35 to 161) after diagnosis, post-COVID samples were drawn. Median time from second vaccine dose to sampling was 72 days (14 to 241).

Treatment described: approximately 9-day PBMC culture with coronavirus spike peptide pools or control peptides (ViraFEST assay). Germline lookup yields CDR1 MNHEY and CDR2 SVGAGI. The CDR3 runs 13 residues. Trimming stripped 4 bases from V and 1 base from J, with 6 bases between. With the Oncomine TCR Beta short-read assay, DNA from cultured CD4+ T cells was sequenced. MiXCR, run by TCRdb on the PCR reads, gives a single entry per CDR3 protein. This sample carries around 15,000 distinct CDR3 sequences, around 58% of them seen once, and the ten largest clones take around a tenth. The sample consisted of CD4+ T cells from blood, cultured in vitro. This rearrangement joins TRBV6-5 to TRBJ2-3, with D perhaps TRBD2 (5 bases). The source of this sequence is a human donor who had recovered from COVID-19. This CDR3 reads CASSWTGTDTQYF. The CDR3 DNA follows: TGTGCCAGCAGTTGGACTGGCACAGATACGCAGTATTTT.